The rows below give T cell receptor beta chains drawn from one sample of a study of CD8+CD57+ T cells in acquired aplastic anemia. TCRdb ran MiXCR on the reads and lists one entry per CDR3 protein. The table has about 210,000 distinct CDR3 sequences, approximately 60% seen once. The sequenced sample consisted of sorted CD4+, CD8+, or CD8+CD57+ T cells (not recorded which) from PBMCs. The receptors were sampled from a human donor in good health. The CDR3 runs from the conserved cysteine through the conserved F or W. Each record gives: clone size, J gene, D gene, V gene, CDR3 DNA, CDR3 protein. A D gene is named only where the DNA matches it firmly. Clone size appears in some rows only: once, few, many, or a class for an expanded clone.

. TRBJ2-7 TRBD2 TRBV7-7 TGTGCCAGCAGCAGTTATACGGGGACTAGTGGTTTCGGGGAGCAGTACTTC CASSSYTGTSGFGEQYF
many TRBJ2-2 . TRBV6-4 TGTGCCAGCAGCCCCTCTGGGGACGGCACCGGGGAGCTGTTTTTT CASSPSGDGTGELFF
once TRBJ2-7 . TRBV5-1 TGCGCCAGCAGCTTGGAAGTGTCCTACGAGCAGTACTTC CASSLEVSYEQYF
. TRBJ1-6 . TRBV7-3 TGTGCCAGCAGCTTAGGGGGTTCTGATTCACCCCTCCACTTT CASSLGGSDSPLHF
once TRBJ2-7 TRBD2 TRBV20-1 TGCAGTGCCCCTGTAGAGCGGGGCCCGAGTTACGAGCAGTACTTC CSAPVERGPSYEQYF
many TRBJ1-1 TRBD1 TRBV7-3 TGTGCCAGCAGCTCGGGACAGGGCTTGCACACTGAAGCTTTCTTT CASSSGQGLHTEAFF
. TRBJ1-1 . TRBV12-3/TRBV12-4 TGTGCCAGCACAAGTCGATCACACACTGAAGCTTTCTTT CASTSRSHTEAFF
many TRBJ2-3 . TRBV5-6 TGTGCCAGCAGCTTGGTGCAAAACACAGATACGCAGTATTTT CASSLVQNTDTQYF
many TRBJ1-2 . TRBV20-1 TGCAGTGCTAGAGATCCTCCTCCTAACTATGGCTACACCTTC CSARDPPPNYGYTF
few TRBJ2-1 . TRBV15 TGTGCCACCAGCAGAGACCTGTTAAAAGAGCAGTTCTTC CATSRDLLKEQFF
. TRBJ1-2 TRBD1 TRBV20-1 TGCAGTGCCCGACAGGGGGCGCGTGGCTACACCTTC CSARQGARGYTF
. TRBJ2-7 . TRBV5-1 TGCGCCAGCAGCTTGGACGACAGAGTTCTCTCCCAGCAGTACTTC CASSLDDRVLSQQYF
. TRBJ1-6 . TRBV7-2 TGTGCCAGCAGCTTAGAAACAGGTGGGCCCCTCCACTTT CASSLETGGPLHF
. TRBJ2-3 TRBD2 TRBV24-1 TGTGCCACCAGTGATTTGGCGGGGGTCACAGATACGCAGTATTTT CATSDLAGVTDTQYF
. TRBJ1-1 . TRBV7-8 TGTGCCAGCAGTGTTAAGGGTTTCGACACTGAAGCTTTCTTT CASSVKGFDTEAFF
. TRBJ2-1 TRBD2 TRBV7-6 TGTGCCAGCAGTCTCTCGGGGGGGTCCTACAATGAGCAGTTCTTC CASSLSGGSYNEQFF
. TRBJ2-5 TRBD1 TRBV2 TGTGCCAGCAGTCCCGACAGGGTACCGTACTTC CASSPDRVPYF
. TRBJ2-7 TRBD1 TRBV6-1 TGTGCCAGCATAAGACAGGGGGCCAACGAGCAGTACTTC CASIRQGANEQYF
. TRBJ1-6 . TRBV25-1 TGTGCCACCAGTAATCCGTGGGGGACCTGGCACTTT CATSNPWGTWHF
. TRBJ1-1 TRBD1 TRBV19 TGTGCCAGTAGTATAGAGGAGGGGGCGCTGAGTACTGAAGCTTTCTTT CASSIEEGALSTEAFF
many TRBJ1-1 . TRBV10-2 TGCGCCAGCAGTGAGTACACAGGGAGATTCACTGAAGCTTTCTTT CASSEYTGRFTEAFF
many TRBJ1-1 . TRBV19 TGTGCCAGTAGTACCTCCGACAGTGAAGGGAACACTGAAGCTTTCTTT CASSTSDSEGNTEAFF
. TRBJ2-7 TRBD2 TRBV19 TGTGCCAGTAGTGAAGGGACTAGCGGGAGCTACGAGCAGTACTTC CASSEGTSGSYEQYF
. TRBJ2-2 . TRBV20-1 TGCAGTGCGGTAACCGGGGAGCTGTTTTTT CSAVTGELFF
. TRBJ1-5 . TRBV5-1 TGCGCCAGCAGCTTGGAGGGGGGTAGCAATCAGCCCCAGCATTTT CASSLEGGSNQPQHF
once TRBJ1-5 . TRBV19 TGTGCCAGCCAATTTACAGGGTGGGGTCAGCCCCAGCATTTT CASQFTGWGQPQHF
many TRBJ2-7 . TRBV7-9 TGTGCCAGCAGCGATACTTCTAGCGTAAGTCCCTACGAGCAGTACTTC CASSDTSSVSPYEQYF
. TRBJ1-5 TRBD1 TRBV25-1 TGTGCCAGCAGTACCACAGGGGGCAATCAGCCCCAGCATTTT CASSTTGGNQPQHF
. TRBJ1-6 . TRBV15 TGTGCCACCAGCAGAGTTTTGTATTCACCCCTCCACTTT CATSRVLYSPLHF